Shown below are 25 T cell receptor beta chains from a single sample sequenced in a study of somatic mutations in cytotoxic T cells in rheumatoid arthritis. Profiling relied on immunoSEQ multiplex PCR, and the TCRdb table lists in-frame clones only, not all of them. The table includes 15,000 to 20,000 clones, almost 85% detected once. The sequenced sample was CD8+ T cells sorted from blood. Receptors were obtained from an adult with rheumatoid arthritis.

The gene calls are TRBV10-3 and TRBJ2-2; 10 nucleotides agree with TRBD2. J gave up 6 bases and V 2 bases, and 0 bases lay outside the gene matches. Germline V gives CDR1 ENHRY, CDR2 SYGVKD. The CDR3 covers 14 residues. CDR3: CAISEGLAAGELFF. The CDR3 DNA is TGTGCCATCAGTGAGGGACTAGCGGCCGGGGAGCTGTTTTTT.

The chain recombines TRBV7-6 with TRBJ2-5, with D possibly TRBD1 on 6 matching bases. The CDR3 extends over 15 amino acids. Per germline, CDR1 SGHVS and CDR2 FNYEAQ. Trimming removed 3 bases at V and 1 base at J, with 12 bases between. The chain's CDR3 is CASSFAPDSQETQYF. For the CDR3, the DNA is TGTGCCAGCAGCTTTGCCCCGGACAGCCAAGAGACCCAGTACTTC. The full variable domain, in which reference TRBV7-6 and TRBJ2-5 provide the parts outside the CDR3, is GAGVSQSPRYKVTKRGQDVALRCDPISGHVSLYWYRQALGQGPEFLTYFNYEAQQDKSGLPNDRFSAERPEGSISTLTIQRTEQRDSAMYRCASSFAPDSQETQYFGPGTRLLVL.

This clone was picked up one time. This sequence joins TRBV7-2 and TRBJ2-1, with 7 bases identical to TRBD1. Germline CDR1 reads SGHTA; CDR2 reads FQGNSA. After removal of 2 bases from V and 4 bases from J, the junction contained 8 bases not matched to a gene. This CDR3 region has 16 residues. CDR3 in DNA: TGTGCCAGCAGCTTATTTCTGGCAGGGGGATACAATGAGCAGTTCTTC. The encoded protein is CASSLFLAGGYNEQFF.

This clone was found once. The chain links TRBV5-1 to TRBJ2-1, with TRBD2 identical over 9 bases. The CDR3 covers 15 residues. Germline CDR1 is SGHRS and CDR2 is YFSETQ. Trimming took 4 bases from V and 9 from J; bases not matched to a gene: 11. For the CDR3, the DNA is TGCGCCAGCAGCGAAACGGGACTAGCCGGCGGTGAGCAGTTCTTC. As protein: CASSETGLAGGEQFF.

CDR3 loop: CASSPPTGDGEQYF. CDR3 DNA sequence: TGTGCCAGCAGCCCCCCGACAGGGGACGGCGAGCAGTACTTC. This sequence joins TRBV7-9 and TRBJ2-7; 8 bases are a match to TRBD1. This CDR3 has 14 residues. Germline V gene sequence: CDR1 SEHNR, CDR2 FQNEAQ (reference sequence). V lost 5 bases and J lost 6; bases outside the gene matches: 9.

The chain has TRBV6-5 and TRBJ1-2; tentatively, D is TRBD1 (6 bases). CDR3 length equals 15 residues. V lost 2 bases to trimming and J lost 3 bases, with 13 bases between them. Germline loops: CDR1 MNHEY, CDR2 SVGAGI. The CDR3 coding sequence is TGTGCCAGCAGTTACGCTTCTGACAGGCACTATGGCTACACCTTC. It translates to CASSYASDRHYGYTF.

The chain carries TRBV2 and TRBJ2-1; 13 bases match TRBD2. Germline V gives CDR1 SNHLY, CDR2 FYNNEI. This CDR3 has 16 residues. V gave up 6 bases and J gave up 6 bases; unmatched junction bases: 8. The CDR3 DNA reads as TGTGCCAGCAGCCGCACCGGACTAGCGGGAGTCAATGAGCAGTTCTTC. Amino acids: CASSRTGLAGVNEQFF.

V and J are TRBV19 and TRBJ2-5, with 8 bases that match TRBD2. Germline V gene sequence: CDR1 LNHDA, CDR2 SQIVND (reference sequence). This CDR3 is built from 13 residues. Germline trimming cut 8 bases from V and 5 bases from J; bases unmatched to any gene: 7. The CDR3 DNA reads TGTGCCAGTCGTCGGGGGGGCGGGGAGACCCAGTACTTC. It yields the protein CASRRGGGETQYF.

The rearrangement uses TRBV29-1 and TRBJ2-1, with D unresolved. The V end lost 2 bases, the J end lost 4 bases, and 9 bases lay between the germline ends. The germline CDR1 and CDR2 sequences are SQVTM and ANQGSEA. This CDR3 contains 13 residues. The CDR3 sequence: CSVELVSYNEQFF. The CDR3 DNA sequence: TGCAGCGTTGAACTAGTCTCGTACAATGAGCAGTTCTTC.

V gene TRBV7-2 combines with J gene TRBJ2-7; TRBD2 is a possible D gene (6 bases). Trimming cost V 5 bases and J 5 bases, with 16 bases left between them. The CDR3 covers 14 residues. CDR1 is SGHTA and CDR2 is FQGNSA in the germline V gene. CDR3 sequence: CASSGSGEVDEQYF. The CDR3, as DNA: TGTGCCAGCAGCGGGTCGGGGGAAGTCGACGAGCAGTACTTC.

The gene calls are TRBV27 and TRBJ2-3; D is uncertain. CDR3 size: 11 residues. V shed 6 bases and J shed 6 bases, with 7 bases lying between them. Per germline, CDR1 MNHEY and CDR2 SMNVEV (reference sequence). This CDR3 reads CASSIGDTQYF. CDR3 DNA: TGTGCCAGCAGCATTGGGGATACGCAGTATTTT.

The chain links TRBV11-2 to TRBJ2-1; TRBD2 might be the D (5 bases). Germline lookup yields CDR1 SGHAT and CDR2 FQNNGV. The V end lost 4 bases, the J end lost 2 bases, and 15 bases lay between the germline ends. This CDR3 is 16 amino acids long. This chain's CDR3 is CASSSSQTYTYNEQFF. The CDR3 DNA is TGTGCCAGCAGCTCTAGCCAGACTTACACCTACAATGAGCAGTTCTTC.

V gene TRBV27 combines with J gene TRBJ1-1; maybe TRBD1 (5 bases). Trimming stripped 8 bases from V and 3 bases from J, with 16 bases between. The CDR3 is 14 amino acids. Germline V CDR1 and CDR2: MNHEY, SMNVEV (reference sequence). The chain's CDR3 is CASRDSGLDTEAFF. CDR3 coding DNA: TGTGCCAGCCGGGACTCGGGGTTAGACACTGAAGCTTTCTTT.

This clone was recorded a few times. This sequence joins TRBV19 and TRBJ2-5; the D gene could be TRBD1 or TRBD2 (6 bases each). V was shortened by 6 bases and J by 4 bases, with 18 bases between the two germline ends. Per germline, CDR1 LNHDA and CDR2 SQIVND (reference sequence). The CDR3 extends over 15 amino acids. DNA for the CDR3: TGTGCCAGTAGCACAGGGAGGTGGGAGACAGAGACCCAGTACTTC. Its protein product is CASSTGRWETETQYF.

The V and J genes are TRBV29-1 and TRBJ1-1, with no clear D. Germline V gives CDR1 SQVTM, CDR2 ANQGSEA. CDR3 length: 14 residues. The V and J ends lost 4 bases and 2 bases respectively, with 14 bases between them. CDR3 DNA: TGCAGCGTTGTAAGCGGAGTATCAAACACTGAAGCTTTCTTT. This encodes CSVVSGVSNTEAFF.

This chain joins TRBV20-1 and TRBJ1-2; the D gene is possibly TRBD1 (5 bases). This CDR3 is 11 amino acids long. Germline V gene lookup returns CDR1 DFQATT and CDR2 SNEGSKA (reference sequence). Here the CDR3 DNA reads TGCAGGGTAGATCCGGGACCCCTCTACACCTTC. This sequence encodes CRVDPGPLYTF.

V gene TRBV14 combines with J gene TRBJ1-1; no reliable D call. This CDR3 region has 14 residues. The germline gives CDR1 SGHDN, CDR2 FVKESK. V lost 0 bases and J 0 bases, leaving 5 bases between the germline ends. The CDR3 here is CASSQEKVNTEAFF. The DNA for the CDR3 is TGTGCCAGCAGCCAAGAAAAGGTGAACACTGAAGCTTTCTTT.

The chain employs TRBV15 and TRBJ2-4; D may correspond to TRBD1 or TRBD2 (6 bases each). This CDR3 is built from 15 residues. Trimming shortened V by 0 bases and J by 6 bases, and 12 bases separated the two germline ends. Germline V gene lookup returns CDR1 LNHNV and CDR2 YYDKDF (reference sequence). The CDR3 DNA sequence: TGTGCCACCAGCAGAGATGGGGGGCACGGAAACATTCAGTACTTC. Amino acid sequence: CATSRDGGHGNIQYF.

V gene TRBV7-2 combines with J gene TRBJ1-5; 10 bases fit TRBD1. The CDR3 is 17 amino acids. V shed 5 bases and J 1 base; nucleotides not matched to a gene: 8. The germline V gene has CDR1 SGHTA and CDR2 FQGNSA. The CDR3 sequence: CASSRDRGLGSNQPQHF. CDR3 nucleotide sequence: TGTGCCAGCAGCCGGGACAGGGGTTTGGGGAGCAATCAGCCCCAGCATTTT.

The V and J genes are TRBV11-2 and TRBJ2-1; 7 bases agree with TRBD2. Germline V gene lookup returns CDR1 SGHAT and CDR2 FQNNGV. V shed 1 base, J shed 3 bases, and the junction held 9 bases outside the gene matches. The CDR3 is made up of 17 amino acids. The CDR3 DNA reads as TGTGCCAGCAGCTTAGGGCGGGAGACTACTTTCTACAATGAGCAGTTCTTC. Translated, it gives CASSLGRETTFYNEQFF.

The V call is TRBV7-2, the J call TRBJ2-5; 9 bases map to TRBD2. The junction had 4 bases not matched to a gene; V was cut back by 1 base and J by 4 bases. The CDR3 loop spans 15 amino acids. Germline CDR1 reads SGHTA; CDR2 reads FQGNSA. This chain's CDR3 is CASSLGRGGGETQYF. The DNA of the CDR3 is TGTGCCAGCAGCTTAGGGCGGGGGGGCGGAGAGACCCAGTACTTC.

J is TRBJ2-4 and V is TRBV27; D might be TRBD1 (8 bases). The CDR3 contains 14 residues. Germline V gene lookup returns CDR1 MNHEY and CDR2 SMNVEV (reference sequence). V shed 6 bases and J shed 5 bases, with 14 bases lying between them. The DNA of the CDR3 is TGTGCCAGCAGACAGGGGGGGGGACAAAACATTCAGTACTTC. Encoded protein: CASRQGGGQNIQYF.

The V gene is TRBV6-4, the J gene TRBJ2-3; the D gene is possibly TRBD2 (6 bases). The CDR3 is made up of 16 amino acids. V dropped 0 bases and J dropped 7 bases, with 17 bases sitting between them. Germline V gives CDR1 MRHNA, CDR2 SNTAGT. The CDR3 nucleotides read TGTGCCAGCAGTGACTCGAAAGGACTATTTTGGCATACGCAGTATTTT. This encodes CASSDSKGLFWHTQYF.

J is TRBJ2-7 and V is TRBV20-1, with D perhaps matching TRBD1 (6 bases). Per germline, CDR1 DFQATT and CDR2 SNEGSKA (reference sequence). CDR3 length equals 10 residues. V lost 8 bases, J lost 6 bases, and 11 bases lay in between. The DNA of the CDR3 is TGCAGTCTGGGGGCTTTCGAGCAGTACTTC. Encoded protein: CSLGAFEQYF.

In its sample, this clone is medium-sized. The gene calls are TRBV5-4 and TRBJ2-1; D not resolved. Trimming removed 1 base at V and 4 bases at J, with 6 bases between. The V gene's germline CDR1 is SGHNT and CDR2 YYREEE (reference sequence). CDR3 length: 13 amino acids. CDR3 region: CASSLPGYNEQFF. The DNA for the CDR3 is TGTGCCAGCAGCTTGCCCGGATACAATGAGCAGTTCTTC.